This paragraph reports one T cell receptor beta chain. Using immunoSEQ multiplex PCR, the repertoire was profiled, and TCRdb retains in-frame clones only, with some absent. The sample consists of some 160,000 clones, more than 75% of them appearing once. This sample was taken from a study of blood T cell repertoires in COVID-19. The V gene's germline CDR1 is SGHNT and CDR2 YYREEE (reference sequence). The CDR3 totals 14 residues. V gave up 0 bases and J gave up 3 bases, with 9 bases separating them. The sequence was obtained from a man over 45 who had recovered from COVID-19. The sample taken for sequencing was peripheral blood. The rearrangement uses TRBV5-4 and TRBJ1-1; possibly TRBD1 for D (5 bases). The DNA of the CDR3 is TGTGCCAGCAGCTTGGCCGGGGGTTACACTGAAGCTTTCTTT. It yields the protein CASSLAGGYTEAFF.